This T cell receptor (beta chain) was found in a study of CD4 T cells in relation to SARS-CoV-2 and coronaviruses (dated by TCRdb to about 2021). About the full investigation: In the ViraFEST assay, PBMCs were cultured with antigen for about 11 days, after which TCR beta CDR3s were sequenced to identify clonal expansions specific to the antigen. Patient-derived lymphoblastoid cell lines were used to map the HLA restriction of shared crossreactive spike epitopes. Of the roughly twelve convalescent patients, 8 were male and 4 were female, and two of the subjects were Hispanic. At the level of individual TCR clonotypes, the study evaluated whether memory CD4+ T cells crossreact between the spike proteins of SARS-CoV-2 and those of common cold coronaviruses. Samples from a few pre-COVID donors and the naive versus memory experiments were sequenced with the Adaptive Biotechnologies TCR-sequencing kit; other data were Illumina-based. A median age of 38.5 years, with a range of about 20 to 80 years, was recorded for the full convalescent cohort of approximately 12 patients. For other donors in the study, expansion assays were sequenced with a different, Illumina-based TCR-beta assay. The paper's findings and limits, for the study overall: Small numbers of patients and of tested TCRs were a limitation of the study. Crossreactivity analysis was centred on spike protein, so crossreactivity against other viral proteins was not assessed. No donor contributed both pre-pandemic and post-infection samples, which limited tracing the source of pre-existing responses. Naive versus memory sequencing indicated the assay detects memory recall responses rather than primary responses primed during culture. Memory CD4+ clonotypes crossrecognizing SARS-CoV-2 and at least one common cold coronavirus spike were found in roughly 59% of donors. Crossreactive clones showed significantly weaker SARS-CoV-2-driven expansion than monoreactive clones, consistent with antigenic imprinting.

Regarding this clone: Its recognized antigen is unknown. Base qualities were left out, and no much larger clone turns up one base away.

Naive and memory CD4+ T cells were separated from cryopreserved PBMCs by CD4 enrichment followed by EasySep naive CD4+ T cell enrichment. Sorted naive or memory CD4+ T cells (about 99,000) were grown at a 1:1 ratio with T cell-depleted PBMCs and CEF peptides for about nine days. In general, triplicate replicate wells were used for every peptide culture condition. Ficoll-Paque PLUS gradient centrifugation was used to isolate PBMCs from leukapheresis product or whole blood. PBMCs were either cryopreserved at -140 degrees C or used fresh in the expansion assay. The QIAamp Micro DNA Kit was used to extract genomic DNA from the CD4+ T cells. CDR1 and CDR2, looked up from the germline V gene, are SGDLS and YYNGEE. V is trimmed back by 2 bases and J by 3 bases, and the junction contains 6 bases that no gene match accounts for. The CDR3, cysteine through phenylalanine, is 16 amino acids long. Only CDR3 DNA remains: 48 bases, in frame from the first base.

Survey-level immunoSEQ TCR-beta sequencing was performed on DNA from CEF-cultured naive and memory CD4+ T cells. In the authors' own workflow: During preprocessing, nonproductive sequences were removed, as were CDR3s that did not start with C, did not end with F or W, or were shorter than 7 amino acids. The MANAFEST web app identified antigen-specific clonotypes based on expansion compared with the reference and other culture wells. To be counted as positive, a clone had to show significant expansion compared with the reference culture, at an FDR below 0.05, in 2 of 3 replicate wells. Positive clones also required significant expansion versus all other tandem wells and an odds ratio above 5. Cultured and uncultured naive and memory CD4+ repertoires were searched for previously identified spike- and CEF-reactive CDR3s. Pairwise Levenshtein distance, computed with the stringdist R package after three terminal residues were trimmed from each end, was used as the measure of CDR3 homology. TCRdb mirrors the immuneACCESS table, restricted to in-frame sequences. Some clones are absent from its copies; in checked studies, under half trace to an unresolved V gene, and the reason for the others is unknown. The V and J calls and clone size were taken over from that table, and D and trimming were inferred from the DNA. The sample contains tens of thousands of clones, approximately 77% of them found a single time. Together, the top ten hold around 4.2% of the sample.

The sequence was collected from an adult with COVID-19. This chain joins TRBV9 to TRBJ1-4, and TRBD1 matches 8 of the central bases. The material sequenced was naive CD4+ T cells from PBMCs, cultured in vitro. The sample's cell subset or site label, in plain terms: naive CD4+ T cells isolated by negative enrichment. DNA sequence: TGTGCCAGCAGCGTTGGACAGGGAGTTCCTAATGAAAAACTGTTTTTT. Its translation reads: CASSVGQGVPNEKLFF.